Below, 7 T cell receptor beta chains from the same sample are listed, as sequenced in a study of blood T cell repertoires in COVID-19. Generated by immunoSEQ multiplex PCR, the TCRdb table keeps only in-frame clones and is missing some. Altogether almost 200,000 clones are present, roughly nine tenths being singletons, with the ten largest covering 7.5% to 10%. Sequencing input: PBMCs or T cells enriched from blood (not recorded which). These receptors all come from a woman aged 18-29 years who had recovered from COVID-19.

V gene TRBV5-6 combines with J gene TRBJ1-2; D gene unclear. V was shortened by 0 bases and J by 4 bases, with 13 bases between the two germline ends. Germline CDR1 SGHDT, CDR2 YYEEEE. This CDR3 has 15 residues. CDR3 residues: CASSLGGQKSYGYTF. In DNA, the CDR3 is TGTGCCAGCAGCTTGGGAGGGCAGAAGTCCTATGGCTACACCTTC. The full variable domain, rest sourced from reference TRBV5-6 and TRBJ1-2, is DAGVTQSPTHLIKTRGQQVTLRCSPKSGHDTVSWYQQALGQGPQFIFQYYEEEERQRGNFPDRFSGHQFPNYSSELNVNALLLGDSALYLCASSLGGQKSYGYTFGSGTRLTVV.

This chain connects TRBV12-3 or TRBV12-4 to TRBJ1-2; D is perhaps TRBD1 (5 bases). CDR3 length equals 12 residues. Trimming pared 5 bases from V and 8 bases from J, leaving 12 bases between. The CDR3 sequence: CASSLQGGGYTF. CDR3 DNA: TGTGCCAGCAGTCTGCAGGGAGGAGGCTACACCTTC.

This chain uses TRBV12-3 or TRBV12-4 with TRBJ2-3; 7 nucleotides line up with TRBD1. Trimming removed 5 bases from V and 6 bases from J; junction bases left unmatched: 2. This CDR3 has 12 amino acids. DNA of the CDR3: TGTGCCAGCAGTCCGGACAGGGATACGCAGTATTTT. Translated, it gives CASSPDRDTQYF.

This rearrangement joins TRBV5-1 to TRBJ2-7, with a weak D call TRBD2 (6 bases). Trimming took off 0 bases at V and 5 bases at J, with 12 bases between the two ends. CDR3 size: 14 residues. Germline CDR1 and CDR2: SGHRS and YFSETQ. The CDR3 reads CASSLGVREDEQYF. CDR3 in DNA: TGCGCCAGCAGCTTGGGCGTCAGGGAGGACGAGCAGTACTTC. The full variable domain, in which reference TRBV5-1 and TRBJ2-7 provide the parts outside the CDR3, is KAGVTQTPRYLIKTRGQQVTLSCSPISGHRSVSWYQQTPGQGLQFLFEYFSETQRNKGNFPGRFSGRQFSNSRSEMNVSTLELGDSALYLCASSLGVREDEQYFGPGTRLTVT.

This rearrangement joins TRBV5-6 to TRBJ1-6, with a weak D call TRBD1 (6 bases). CDR3 length: 19 residues. The V and J ends lost 4 bases and 0 bases respectively, with 20 bases between them. Germline assignment: CDR1 SGHDT and CDR2 YYEEEE. As DNA, the CDR3 is TGTGCCAGCAGCGGGGATCTACAGGGATTGAGCTCCTATAATTCACCCCTCCACTTT. Translation gives CASSGDLQGLSSYNSPLHF. The complete variable domain, with remaining parts taken from reference TRBV5-6 and TRBJ1-6, reads DAGVTQSPTHLIKTRGQQVTLRCSPKSGHDTVSWYQQALGQGPQFIFQYYEEEERQRGNFPDRFSGHQFPNYSSELNVNALLLGDSALYLCASSGDLQGLSSYNSPLHFGNGTRLTVT.

The V gene is TRBV12-5, the J gene TRBJ1-5; 10 positions match TRBD1. The CDR3 length is 15 residues. Germline CDR1 is LGHNT and CDR2 is FRNRAP. J was trimmed by 6 bases and V by 5 bases; bases with no gene match: 7. DNA for the CDR3: TGTGCTAGTGGTCTGGGGACAGGGGTATTTCAGCCCCAGCATTTT. This sequence encodes CASGLGTGVFQPQHF.

V gene TRBV7-8 combines with J gene TRBJ2-5; 12 positions agree with TRBD2. The length of the CDR3 is 18 residues. V lost 2 bases and J lost 7; bases outside the gene matches: 14. Germline V gene lookup returns CDR1 SGHVS and CDR2 FQNEAQ. The CDR3 coding sequence is TGTGCCAGCAGCTTACCACGGCTAGCGGGGGGGCCACCGCGGACCCAGTACTTC. Its protein product is CASSLPRLAGGPPRTQYF. Together with reference TRBV7-8 and TRBJ2-5, the CDR3 gives the full variable domain: GAGVSQSPRYKVAKRGQDVALRCDPISGHVSLFWYQQALGQGPEFLTYFQNEAQLDKSGLPSDRFFAERPEGSVSTLKIQRTQQEDSAVYLCASSLPRLAGGPPRTQYFGPGTRLLVL.